Listed below are T cell receptor beta chains from one sample, sequenced in a study of blood T cell repertoires in COVID-19. The protocol was immunoSEQ multiplex PCR, while the TCRdb copy is restricted to in-frame clones and leaves out a portion. This table holds tens of thousands of clones, about 88% found once. The specimen sequenced was peripheral blood. These receptor sequences come from a man aged 45-65 years with active COVID-19. CDR3s include the opening cysteine and the closing phenylalanine or tryptophan. A D gene is named only where the DNA matches it firmly. Clone size is not always given. Where it is, it says once, few, many or a class for expanded clones.

clone size,D gene,J gene,CDR3 length,V gene,CDR3 protein,CDR3 DNA
NA,TRBD1,TRBJ2-7,14,TRBV6-5,CASSIGQGIYEQYF,TGTGCCAGCAGTATCGGACAGGGGATCTACGAGCAGTACTTC
NA,NA,TRBJ1-2,13,TRBV2,CASSGGDAGGYTF,TGTGCCAGCAGTGGCGGGGACGCGGGTGGCTACACCTTC
NA,TRBD2,TRBJ2-2,16,TRBV4-2,CASSQGLAENTGELFF,TGTGCCAGCAGCCAAGGGCTAGCGGAGAACACCGGGGAGCTGTTTTTT
NA,TRBD1,TRBJ2-7,13,TRBV19,CASSAGGPYEQYF,TGTGCCAGTAGTGCAGGGGGCCCCTACGAGCAGTACTTC
few,TRBD2,TRBJ2-1,14,TRBV9,CASGDSGGDNEQFF,TGTGCCAGCGGAGATAGCGGGGGGGACAATGAGCAGTTCTTC
NA,TRBD1,TRBJ1-2,13,TRBV2,CASTTGQGLGYTF,TGTGCCAGCACTACGGGACAGGGTCTTGGCTACACCTTC
NA,NA,TRBJ1-3,16,TRBV4-1,CASSQDSGLSGNTIYF,TGCGCCAGCAGCCAAGATTCGGGTCTCTCTGGAAACACCATATATTTT
NA,TRBD1,TRBJ2-5,16,TRBV5-8,CASSLGQGQKQETQYF,TGTGCCAGCAGCTTAGGACAGGGGCAGAAGCAAGAGACCCAGTACTTC
NA,TRBD2,TRBJ2-1,16,TRBV30,CAWSPLGSGVHNEQFF,TGTGCCTGGAGTCCGCTAGGTAGCGGGGTACACAATGAGCAGTTCTTC
NA,NA,TRBJ1-5,18,TRBV7-8,CASSLIHAGNALGQPQHF,TGTGCCAGCAGCTTAATTCACGCGGGGAACGCCTTGGGTCAGCCCCAGCATTTT
NA,TRBD1,TRBJ1-3,15,TRBV9,CASSATGGGGNTIYF,TGTGCCAGCAGCGCAACAGGGGGCGGTGGAAACACCATATATTTT
NA,NA,TRBJ2-7,14,TRBV10-2,CASRRQPGFYEQYF,TGCGCCAGCAGGAGACAGCCAGGATTCTACGAGCAGTACTTC
NA,NA,TRBJ1-5,13,TRBV6-2/TRBV6-3,CASSFNSNQPQHF,TGTGCCAGCAGTTTTAATAGCAATCAGCCCCAGCATTTT
NA,TRBD1,TRBJ2-2,15,TRBV6-6,CASYPGTGEYGELFF,TGTGCCAGCTATCCGGGGACAGGAGAATACGGGGAGCTGTTTTTT
NA,NA,TRBJ2-5,12,TRBV12-5,CASIGDQETQYF,TGTGCTAGTATAGGGGACCAAGAGACCCAGTACTTC
NA,NA,TRBJ1-1,13,TRBV11-3,CASSSRSDTEAFF,TGTGCCAGCAGCTCCCGCAGCGACACTGAAGCTTTCTTT
NA,TRBD1,TRBJ1-3,17,TRBV3-1/TRBV3-2,CASSAAAGGTDGNTIYF,TGTGCCAGCAGCGCCGCCGCGGGGGGGACAGATGGAAACACCATATATTTT
NA,NA,TRBJ2-3,13,TRBV6-5,CASSYPNADTQYF,TGTGCCAGCAGTTACCCTAACGCAGATACGCAGTATTTT
few,TRBD2,TRBJ2-3,16,TRBV6-1,CASSELAGGPQDTQYF,TGTGCCAGCAGTGAATTAGCGGGGGGACCTCAAGATACGCAGTATTTT
NA,NA,TRBJ2-7,14,TRBV11-2,CASVQTGHSYEQYF,TGTGCCAGCGTCCAGACGGGTCACTCCTACGAGCAGTACTTC
NA,NA,TRBJ2-1,13,TRBV25-1,CASSDYRENEQFF,TGTGCCAGCAGTGACTACAGGGAGAATGAGCAGTTCTTC
NA,NA,TRBJ1-1,12,TRBV7-9,CASRIDGPEAFF,TGTGCCAGCAGAATAGATGGGCCCGAAGCTTTCTTT
NA,TRBD1,TRBJ1-5,15,TRBV19,CASSIGQGRNQPQHF,TGTGCCAGTAGTATCGGACAGGGGAGGAATCAGCCCCAGCATTTT
NA,TRBD2,TRBJ2-3,18,TRBV29-1,CSVDDLLGLAGRTDTQYF,TGCAGCGTTGATGACCTCCTCGGACTAGCTGGGAGGACAGATACGCAGTATTTT
NA,NA,TRBJ2-3,16,TRBV9,CASSVAGSGGVDTQYF,TGTGCCAGCAGCGTAGCTGGGAGTGGTGGAGTAGATACGCAGTATTTT
few,NA,TRBJ2-4,14,TRBV6-1,CASSDRGAKNIQYF,TGTGCCAGCAGTGATCGGGGAGCCAAAAACATTCAGTACTTC
few,TRBD1,TRBJ2-2,16,TRBV5-1,CASSLTTGGDTGELFF,TGCGCCAGCAGCTTGACGACAGGGGGAGACACCGGGGAGCTGTTTTTT
few,NA,TRBJ2-2,17,TRBV9,CASSESPQRVNTGELFF,TGTGCCAGCAGCGAGAGCCCACAGCGGGTAAACACCGGGGAGCTGTTTTTT
NA,NA,TRBJ2-5,13,TRBV2,CASRTRLEETQYF,TGTGCCAGCAGGACTCGCCTTGAAGAGACCCAGTACTTC
few,TRBD1,TRBJ1-5,15,TRBV2,CASAQGDAGNQPQHF,TGTGCCAGCGCACAGGGGGACGCCGGCAATCAGCCCCAGCATTTT
NA,NA,TRBJ1-1,13,TRBV10-3,CAISVNGNTEAFF,TGTGCCATCAGTGTTAACGGGAACACTGAAGCTTTCTTT
NA,TRBD1,TRBJ2-7,14,TRBV6-5,CASRGQGKISEQYF,TGTGCCAGCAGGGGACAGGGGAAGATCTCCGAGCAGTACTTC
NA,TRBD2,TRBJ2-3,16,TRBV9,CASSSGLAEVTDTQYF,TGTGCCAGCAGCTCGGGACTAGCGGAAGTCACAGATACGCAGTATTTT
NA,TRBD2,TRBJ2-1,16,TRBV2,CASRASGGADSIEQFF,TGTGCCAGCAGGGCTAGCGGGGGGGCCGATAGCATTGAGCAGTTCTTC
NA,NA,TRBJ1-4,14,TRBV6-5,CASSYSSRSEKLFF,TGTGCCAGCAGTTACTCCTCCCGCAGTGAAAAACTGTTTTTT
NA,NA,TRBJ1-2,14,TRBV6-1,CASSEGPTGYGYTF,TGTGCCAGCAGTGAAGGTCCCACGGGCTATGGCTACACCTTC
NA,TRBD2,TRBJ2-3,15,TRBV6-5,CASSNSGRSTDTQYF,TGTGCCAGCAGTAACAGCGGGAGAAGCACAGATACGCAGTATTTT
NA,TRBD2,TRBJ2-7,15,TRBV4-2,CASSQVSSGVSEQYF,TGTGCCAGCAGCCAAGTATCTAGCGGGGTCTCCGAGCAGTACTTC